The 6 T cell receptor beta chains listed next were all sequenced from one sample in a study of cytomegalovirus exposure and HLA in healthy donors. Amplification used 60 Vbeta primers and 13 Jbeta primers. Some clones are missing from TCRdb's copy, which holds only in-frame ones; the method was immunoSEQ multiplex PCR. Altogether roughly 99,000 clones are present, more than 70% being singletons, with the ten largest covering roughly 2.3%. The sequencing sample was made of PBMCs. These receptors originate from a man aged 18 to 29 in good health and CMV-seronegative.

This chain connects TRBV19 to TRBJ2-7, with 7 positions matching TRBD1. The germline gives CDR1 LNHDA, CDR2 SQIVND (reference sequence). Unmatched junction bases numbered 11, after V lost 8 bases and J lost 1 base. CDR3 size: 15 residues. CDR3 in amino acids: CASSTPGQISYEQYF. The CDR3 DNA sequence: TGTGCCAGTTCCACTCCGGGACAGATTTCCTACGAGCAGTACTTC.

The chain links TRBV7-9 to TRBJ2-2; D is ambiguous. V lost 5 bases to trimming and J lost 4 bases, with 8 bases between them. Germline V gene sequence: CDR1 SEHNR, CDR2 FQNEAQ (reference sequence). The CDR3 is 13 amino acids. The CDR3 coding sequence is TGTGCCAGCAGCCCGCCAGGCACCGGGGAGCTGTTTTTT. This gives the protein CASSPPGTGELFF.

The chain joins TRBV10-3 to TRBJ2-7; 7 positions agree with TRBD2. CDR1 ENHRY and CDR2 SYGVKD come from the germline V gene. The CDR3 totals 14 residues. Germline trimming cut 6 bases from V and 4 bases from J; bases unmatched to any gene: 9. CDR3 in DNA: TGTGCCATCAGGGGAGGGGCAGGGACTTACGAGCAGTACTTC. It codes for CAIRGGAGTYEQYF.

The chain's CDR3 is CASSQGVTGTEAFF. In DNA, the CDR3 is TGTGCCAGCAGCCAGGGGGTAACGGGCACTGAAGCTTTCTTT. The rearrangement joins TRBV6-5 to TRBJ1-1; TRBD1 agrees at 7 bases. The CDR3 has 14 amino acids. Germline loops: CDR1 MNHEY, CDR2 SVGAGI. V lost 6 bases and J lost 4; bases outside the gene matches: 8.

J is TRBJ1-2 and V is TRBV6-5; no definite D call. This CDR3 is 14 amino acids long. The germline V gene has CDR1 MNHEY and CDR2 SVGAGI. With 4 bases removed from V and 0 bases from J, the gap between germline ends came to 9 bases. CDR3 coding DNA: TGTGCCAGCAGTTTAGTCAACGCTAACTATGGCTACACCTTC. Its translation is CASSLVNANYGYTF.

This chain links TRBV5-1 with TRBJ1-1; weak D call: TRBD1 (6 bases). This CDR3 spans 14 amino acids. Trimming removed 4 bases from V and 0 bases from J, with 10 bases in between. Germline V gene lookup returns CDR1 SGHRS and CDR2 YFSETQ. The CDR3 loop is CASSEGVLNTEAFF. The CDR3 nucleotides are TGCGCCAGCAGCGAGGGGGTGTTGAACACTGAAGCTTTCTTT.